Sequencing of this T cell receptor beta chain was carried out in a study of OX40 agonist ivuxolimab in advanced cancers. On the study more broadly: The drug used for patients, ivuxolimab, was an agonistic anti-OX40 (CD134) antibody. Study results and caveats: Clonal expansion among partial responders at 0.1-3.0 mg/kg ranked near the lowest.

CDR3 length: 11 residues. V dropped 7 bases and J dropped 5 bases, with 12 bases sitting between them. Germline V lookup: CDR1 SQVTM, CDR2 ANQGSEA. The study sampled blood at baseline, cycle 4 day 1, and cycle 7 day 1. This table comes from immunoSEQ multiplex PCR, and its TCRdb copy is limited to in-frame clones, with some not included. The sample holds about 96,000 clones, approximately 80% seen once. Worth noting for this clone: No antigen is known for it.

The chain combines TRBV29-1 with TRBJ2-7, with a tentative D call TRBD2 (5 bases). This sequence originates from an adult with an advanced solid tumor such as melanoma, head and neck, liver or kidney cancer. Source: CD4+ or CD8+ T cells sorted from blood, taken in a trial of the OX40 agonist ivuxolimab. The CDR3: CSGRGRDEQYF. The CDR3 nucleotides are TGCAGCGGACGGGGTAGGGACGAGCAGTACTTC.